This TCR beta chain was captured in a study of cytomegalovirus exposure and HLA in healthy donors. Remarks on this clone: Its specificity is not known.

Researchers ran the PCR with 60 Vbeta and 13 Jbeta primers. Generated by immunoSEQ multiplex PCR, the TCRdb table keeps only in-frame clones and is missing some. Here the sample spans 110,000 or so clones, about 77% being singletons. Study-level points and caveats: Productive status was seen about 87% or about 30% of the time for most TCR beta V segments in an earlier analysis. In a later analysis, TCR beta V- and J-gene trimming was associated with a missense DCLRE1C variant.

The CDR3 sequence is 17 residues long. Germline trimming cut 1 base from V and 8 bases from J; bases unmatched to any gene: 13. Per the germline V gene, CDR1 is LGHNA and CDR2 is YNFKEQ. This sequence originates from a woman in her thirties in good health and CMV-seropositive. Sequencing was done on a sample of PBMCs. The chain recombines TRBV4-2 with TRBJ2-2; 7 bases line up with TRBD2. CDR3 nucleotides: TGTGCCAGCAGCCAAGTTGGGCCTAGCGGCAGCGGGGGGGAGCTGTTTTTT. Its protein product is CASSQVGPSGSGGELFF.